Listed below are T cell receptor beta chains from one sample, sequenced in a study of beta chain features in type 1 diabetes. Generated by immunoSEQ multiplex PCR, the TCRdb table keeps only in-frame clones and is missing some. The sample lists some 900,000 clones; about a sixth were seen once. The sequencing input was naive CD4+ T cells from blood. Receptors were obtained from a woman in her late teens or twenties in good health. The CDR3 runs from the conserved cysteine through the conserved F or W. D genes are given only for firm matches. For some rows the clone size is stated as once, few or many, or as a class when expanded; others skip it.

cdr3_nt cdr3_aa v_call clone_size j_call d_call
TGTGCCAGCATCCCAGGGGGACGCGATGAAAAACTGTTTTTT CASIPGGRDEKLFF TRBV28 few TRBJ1-4 TRBD1
TGCAGCGTTGGGGGGGACGAGCAGTACTTC CSVGGDEQYF TRBV29-1 NA TRBJ2-7 NA
TGTGCCAGCAGCCTTACGTCCTCGGGCCGGGGCTACACCTTC CASSLTSSGRGYTF TRBV7-2 few TRBJ1-2 NA
TGCGCCAGCAGCTTAGGACAGGGGACTATCTACGAGCAGTACTTC CASSLGQGTIYEQYF TRBV5-1 once TRBJ2-7 TRBD1
TGTGCCAGCAGAGTGGGACAGGGGCGAGAAGAGACCCAGTACTTC CASRVGQGREETQYF TRBV28 NA TRBJ2-5 TRBD1
TGTGCCAGCAGTGAAGCCACGGGGGCTGGAAACACCATATATTTT CASSEATGAGNTIYF TRBV2 NA TRBJ1-3 NA
TGTGCCAGCAGCCTAGGGGGGCCTGGGGCCAACGTCCTGACTTTC CASSLGGPGANVLTF TRBV28 NA TRBJ2-6 NA
TGTGCCAGCAGTCAAGAGGGGGGGCCGACCTACGAGCAGTACTTC CASSQEGGPTYEQYF TRBV7-8 NA TRBJ2-7 NA
TGTGCCAGCACCCTCCAGGGGGGGTCGAATGAAAAACTGTTTTTT CASTLQGGSNEKLFF TRBV6-6 NA TRBJ1-4 TRBD1
TGTGCCAGCTCACCGACAGCGTCCTACGAGCAGTACTTC CASSPTASYEQYF TRBV18 NA TRBJ2-7 NA
TGTGCCAGCAGCTCCGACAGGGACGGTGAAGCTTTCTTT CASSSDRDGEAFF TRBV7-3 NA TRBJ1-1 TRBD1
TGTGCCAGCAACGGGGATAACACTGAAGCTTTCTTT CASNGDNTEAFF TRBV28 NA TRBJ1-1 NA
TGTGCCAGCAGCTTAGTGGCACCCTCGGCGGAGCAGTACTTC CASSLVAPSAEQYF TRBV7-9 NA TRBJ2-7 NA
TGTGCTAGTGGTCGAACCTACGGAATCTACAATGAGCAGTTCTTC CASGRTYGIYNEQFF TRBV12-5 NA TRBJ2-1 NA
TGCGCCAGCAGCCGGGACAGGGTTACCTACGAGCAGTACTTC CASSRDRVTYEQYF TRBV5-1 few TRBJ2-7 TRBD1
TGTGCCAGCAGTTTAAGTTGGGGCTACACCTTC CASSLSWGYTF TRBV28 NA TRBJ1-2 NA
TGCAGCGTTGAATTCGGGGGCACAGATACGCAGTATTTT CSVEFGGTDTQYF TRBV29-1 few TRBJ2-3 NA
TGTGCCAGCAGTGAAAGGAAAGGCGGCCAGACTCAGCAGTACTTC CASSERKGGQTQQYF TRBV2 NA TRBJ2-7 NA
TGTGCCAGCAGTGGACGGGATGAGCAGTTCTTC CASSGRDEQFF TRBV25-1 few TRBJ2-1 NA
TGTGCCAGCAGCGCAGGCGGCGGCTCTCGCTACGAGCAGTACTTC CASSAGGGSRYEQYF TRBV7-9 NA TRBJ2-7 NA
TGTGCCAGCACAGGGAGAGGGATGGCTGAGCAGTTCTTC CASTGRGMAEQFF TRBV28 NA TRBJ2-1 NA
TGTGCCAGCAGCTTAGCAGCGGGAGGCGAAGGGCAGTACTTC CASSLAAGGEGQYF TRBV7-9 NA TRBJ2-7 TRBD2
TGTGCCAGTAGTATGGGTAGCGGGCTCCCTTGGGGGAATGAGCAGTTCTTC CASSMGSGLPWGNEQFF TRBV19 few TRBJ2-1 TRBD2
TGTGCCAGCAGCAATATCCGACGGATCTCCTACGAGCAGTACTTC CASSNIRRISYEQYF TRBV21-1 few TRBJ2-7 NA
TGTGCCATCAGTCAGTCGGGAGGTCACACCGGGGAGCTGTTTTTT CAISQSGGHTGELFF TRBV10-3 NA TRBJ2-2 TRBD2
TGTGCCAGCAGCTTTCTCCCCGCGGGGAACTATGGCTACACCTTC CASSFLPAGNYGYTF TRBV7-9 few TRBJ1-2 NA
TGTGCCAGTTCAGGGGACCCCTACGAGCAGTACTTC CASSGDPYEQYF TRBV25-1 NA TRBJ2-7 NA
TGTGCCAGTAGTATGGGGACAGGGTATGGCTACACCTTC CASSMGTGYGYTF TRBV19 NA TRBJ1-2 TRBD1
TGTGCCAGTAGTAAGACCTACAATGAGCAGTTCTTC CASSKTYNEQFF TRBV19 few TRBJ2-1 NA
TGTGCCAGCAGTCCCAGGGGACCCTACGAGCAGTACTTC CASSPRGPYEQYF TRBV6-5 NA TRBJ2-7 NA
TGTGCCAGCAGCTTGGGTAACGGGTGGGGTGAGCAGTTCTTC CASSLGNGWGEQFF TRBV7-9 NA TRBJ2-1 NA
TGCGCCAGCAGGTCCCCGGGACAACTGAACACTGAAGCTTTCTTT CASRSPGQLNTEAFF TRBV4-1 NA TRBJ1-1 NA
TGTGCCAGCAGTTATTACGAGCAGTACTTC CASSYYEQYF TRBV6-4 NA TRBJ2-7 NA
TGTGCCAGCTCACAGGGGCACCAAGAGACCCAGTACTTC CASSQGHQETQYF TRBV18 few TRBJ2-5 NA
TGTGCCAGTAGTATAGGTCGGGGACAGGGCCTCCCCAGCTCCTACAATGAGCAGTTCTTC CASSIGRGQGLPSSYNEQFF TRBV19 few TRBJ2-1 TRBD1
TGTGCCAGCAGCATCGGTGGGGCTAGCGGGAGGAATGAGCAGTTCTTC CASSIGGASGRNEQFF TRBV7-3 few TRBJ2-1 TRBD2
TGTGCCAGCAGCCCGGGGAGCGCCAAGGATAGGCCATATGGCTACACCTTC CASSPGSAKDRPYGYTF TRBV5-4 NA TRBJ1-2 NA
TGTGCCAGCAGTGTACTAGCGGGAGGGCCACCCCAAGAGACCCAGTACTTC CASSVLAGGPPQETQYF TRBV6-1 few TRBJ2-5 TRBD2
TGCGCCAGCAGCTTGTTTCCGGGACTAGCGGGACTGACAGATACGCAGTATTTT CASSLFPGLAGLTDTQYF TRBV5-1 NA TRBJ2-3 TRBD2
TGTGCCAGCAGCGGGACAGTCACAGATACGCAGTATTTT CASSGTVTDTQYF TRBV25-1 few TRBJ2-3 TRBD1
TGTGCCAGCAGCTTAGCCCCAGGAGGGCGGGACGAGCAGTACTTC CASSLAPGGRDEQYF TRBV7-2 NA TRBJ2-7 NA
TGCAGCGTAAATACCGGGACAGGGGGCGAGCAGTACTTC CSVNTGTGGEQYF TRBV29-1 few TRBJ2-7 TRBD1
TGTGCCAGCAGCCAAGCAGTTAACACTGAAGCTTTCTTT CASSQAVNTEAFF TRBV14 few TRBJ1-1 NA
TGTGCCAGCAGCCAAGATGGACGTACTAGGATCTACAATGAGCAGTTCTTC CASSQDGRTRIYNEQFF TRBV4-2 NA TRBJ2-1 NA
TGTGCCAGCAGTTACCTGGGACTATCACAAGATACGCAGTATTTT CASSYLGLSQDTQYF TRBV6-5 NA TRBJ2-3 TRBD2
TGTGCCAGCAGCTTATCGGCAGAAAAACACAATGAGCAGTTCTTC CASSLSAEKHNEQFF TRBV11-2 few TRBJ2-1 NA
TGTGCCAGCAGTGTAAGCGGGTCCCGAGATACGCAGTATTTT CASSVSGSRDTQYF TRBV2 NA TRBJ2-3 NA
TGTGCCAGCAGTTTCACAGGGGCCGGGTCGACTTACGAGCAGTACTTC CASSFTGAGSTYEQYF TRBV28 few TRBJ2-7 TRBD1
TGCGCCAGCAGCCAAGATGGGCCTAGCGGGAGTTACAATGAGCAGTTCTTC CASSQDGPSGSYNEQFF TRBV4-3 few TRBJ2-1 TRBD2
TGTGCCAGCAGTTTTGGGACTCCGGGCACCTACGAGCAGTACTTC CASSFGTPGTYEQYF TRBV28 few TRBJ2-7 NA
TGTGCCAGCAGCCAAGGAAGGGTTTCCTACGAGCAGTACTTC CASSQGRVSYEQYF TRBV5-4 NA TRBJ2-7 NA